This T cell receptor (beta chain) was identified during a study of blood T cell repertoires in COVID-19. Across the whole study: COVID-19 samples, acute and convalescent, were from the United States, Italy and Spain. PBMCs, B-cell-depleted T cells, or T cells were the source of the cDNA or gDNA that made up the material.

TCRdb keeps only in-frame clones here, not all; method: immunoSEQ multiplex PCR. The profile shows some 250,000 clones, 80% to 85% of them singletons. This CDR3 has 15 residues. Germline V lookup: CDR1 MNHEY, CDR2 SVGAGI. The germline V and J ends were trimmed by 5 bases and 0 bases, with 11 bases remaining between them. The chain has TRBV6-5 and TRBJ1-3, with D possibly TRBD1 on 5 matching bases. The receptor comes from a man between 60 and 70 years old with acute or convalescent COVID-19. The sequencing input was peripheral blood. CDR3 residues: CASSLGAFSGNTIYF. The DNA of the CDR3 is TGTGCCAGCAGTCTAGGGGCCTTCTCTGGAAACACCATATATTTT.